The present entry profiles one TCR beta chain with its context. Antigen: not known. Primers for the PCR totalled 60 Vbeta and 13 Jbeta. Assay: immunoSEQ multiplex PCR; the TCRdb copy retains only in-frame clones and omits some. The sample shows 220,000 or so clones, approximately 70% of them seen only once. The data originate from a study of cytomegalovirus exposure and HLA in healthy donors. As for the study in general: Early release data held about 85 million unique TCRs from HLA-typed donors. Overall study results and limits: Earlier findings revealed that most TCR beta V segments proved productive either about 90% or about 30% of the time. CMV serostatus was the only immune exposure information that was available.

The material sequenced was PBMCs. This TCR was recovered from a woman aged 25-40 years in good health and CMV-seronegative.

The CDR3 bases are TGTGCCAGCAGCACCACTTACAGGGGTACTGAAGCTTTCTTT. It translates to CASSTTYRGTEAFF. The chain uses TRBV6-5 and TRBJ1-1; 7 nucleotides align to TRBD1. Germline V gene data show CDR1 as MNHEY and CDR2 as SVGAGI. V was clipped by 6 bases and J by 5 bases; unmatched bases: 9. The CDR3 has 14 amino acids.